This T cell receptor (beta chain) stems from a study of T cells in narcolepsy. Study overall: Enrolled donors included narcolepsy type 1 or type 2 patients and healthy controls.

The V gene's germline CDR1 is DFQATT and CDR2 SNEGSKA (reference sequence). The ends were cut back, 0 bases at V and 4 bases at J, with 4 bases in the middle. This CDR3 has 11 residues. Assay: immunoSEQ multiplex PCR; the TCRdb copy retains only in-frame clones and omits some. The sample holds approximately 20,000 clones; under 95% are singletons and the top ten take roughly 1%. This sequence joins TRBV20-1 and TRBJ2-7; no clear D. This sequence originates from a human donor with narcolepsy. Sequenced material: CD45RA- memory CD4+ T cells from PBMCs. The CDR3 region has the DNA TGCAGTGCTAGAGAAGGGTACGAGCAGTACTTC. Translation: CSAREGYEQYF.